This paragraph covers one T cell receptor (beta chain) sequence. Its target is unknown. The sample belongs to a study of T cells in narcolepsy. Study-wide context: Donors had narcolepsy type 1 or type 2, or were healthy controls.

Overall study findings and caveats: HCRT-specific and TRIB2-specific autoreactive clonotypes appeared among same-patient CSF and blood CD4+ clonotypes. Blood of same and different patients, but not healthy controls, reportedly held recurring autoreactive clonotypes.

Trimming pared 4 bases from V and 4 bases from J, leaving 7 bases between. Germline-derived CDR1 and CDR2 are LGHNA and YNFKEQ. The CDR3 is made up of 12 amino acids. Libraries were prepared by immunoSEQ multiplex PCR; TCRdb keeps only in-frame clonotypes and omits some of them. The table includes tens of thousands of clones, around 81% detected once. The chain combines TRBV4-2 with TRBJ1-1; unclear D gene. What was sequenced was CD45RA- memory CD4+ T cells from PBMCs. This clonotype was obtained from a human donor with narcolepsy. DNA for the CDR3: TGTGCCAGCAGCCCTGGTCGCACTGAAGCTTTCTTT. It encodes CASSPGRTEAFF.